This T cell receptor beta chain was recovered during a study of T cell responses to AZD1222 COVID-19 vaccine. General study results and limits: Spike-specific TCR breadth and depth rose after two AZD1222 doses. Females made up more of the donors, who were largely white British, and clonal diversity may have come out too low.

As concerns this clone: Its target is unknown.

CDR1 is MNHEY, CDR2 SVGAGI, per germline. Trimming left V 2 bases short and J 6 bases short, with 13 bases between. CDR3 length: 14 residues. Sequenced by immunoSEQ multiplex PCR; TCRdb stores in-frame clones only, minus some. Here the sample spans roughly 120,000 clones, 94% being singletons. The specimen was peripheral blood, collected 28 days after the second AZD1222 dose. This receptor was taken from an adult who received the AZD1222 COVID-19 vaccine. The chain employs TRBV6-5 and TRBJ1-2; no definite D call. CDR3 nucleotides: TGTGCCAGCAGTTACACCAGAGCGCGGAATGGCTACACCTTC. As protein: CASSYTRARNGYTF.